The next 23 T cell receptor beta chains were all read from a single sample in a study of T cell responses to AZD1222 COVID-19 vaccine. Assay: immunoSEQ multiplex PCR; the TCRdb copy retains only in-frame clones and omits some. This sample has roughly 180,000 clones, with 87% found just once. This specimen consisted of peripheral blood, obtained on day 0 of MenACWY control vaccination. The origin of the receptors is an adult in good health.

V and J are TRBV20-1 and TRBJ1-1; no firm D call. The CDR3 loop spans 9 amino acids. Germline V gene lookup returns CDR1 DFQATT and CDR2 SNEGSKA (reference sequence). In DNA, the CDR3 is TGCAACGCGAGGACTGAAGCTTTCTTT. Its protein is CNARTEAFF.

The J gene is TRBJ2-3, the V gene TRBV2; the match to TRBD1 covers 9 bases. There are 15 residues in the CDR3. V shed 7 bases, J shed 3 bases, and the junction held 8 bases outside the gene matches. Germline V gene sequence: CDR1 SNHLY, CDR2 FYNNEI. The CDR3 loop reads CASTHRDRETDTQYF. CDR3 sequence (DNA): TGTGCCAGCACCCACCGGGACAGGGAAACAGATACGCAGTATTTT.

The DNA for the CDR3 is TGTGCCAGCAACAAGGCCCATCAGCCCCAGCATTTT. This sequence encodes CASNKAHQPQHF. The V gene is TRBV28, the J gene TRBJ1-5; the D is unclear. The length of the CDR3 is 12 residues. The V gene lost 7 bases and the J gene lost 5 bases, with 9 bases spanning the gap. CDR1 is MDHEN, CDR2 SYDVKM, per germline.

V and J are TRBV9 and TRBJ1-2, with TRBD1 matching 10 bases. V shed 5 bases and J 2 bases; nucleotides not matched to a gene: 6. This CDR3 has 15 amino acids. The V gene's germline CDR1 is SGDLS and CDR2 YYNGEE. CDR3 bases: TGTGCCAGCAGTGGCCGGGACAGGGGAAACTATGGCTACACCTTC. It yields the protein CASSGRDRGNYGYTF. The full variable domain, its missing parts supplied by reference TRBV9 and TRBJ1-2, is DSGVTQTPKHLITATGQRVTLRCSPRSGDLSVYWYQQSLDQGLQFLIQYYNGEERAKGNILERFSAQQFPDLHSELNLSSLELGDSALYFCASSGRDRGNYGYTFGSGTRLTVV.

The V and J genes are TRBV6-5 and TRBJ1-1, with D perhaps TRBD1 (6 bases). CDR1 and CDR2 from the germline V gene are MNHEY and SVGAGI. The CDR3 totals 14 residues. The V end lost 4 bases, the J end lost 0 bases, and 9 bases lay between the germline ends. The CDR3 DNA follows: TGTGCCAGCAGTTCAGGGGCCCTGAACACTGAAGCTTTCTTT. Translated, it gives CASSSGALNTEAFF.

The J gene is TRBJ2-1, the V gene TRBV29-1; 7 nucleotides align to TRBD2. Germline CDR1 and CDR2: SQVTM and ANQGSEA. This CDR3 spans 12 amino acids. The J segment lost 10 bases and the V segment lost 0 bases, leaving 3 bases of the junction unmatched. CDR3: CSVEDNSGEQFF. DNA of the CDR3: TGCAGCGTTGAAGACAATAGCGGGGAGCAGTTCTTC.

The chain carries TRBV12-3 or TRBV12-4 and TRBJ1-4, with D tentatively TRBD1 (5 bases). The CDR3 length is 13 residues. V lost 8 bases to trimming and J lost 7 bases, with 14 bases between them. The DNA for the CDR3 is TGTGCCAGCCAGGGCCTGGGCGGTGAAAAACTGTTTTTT. This sequence encodes CASQGLGGEKLFF.

The CDR3 nucleotides are TGTGCCAGCAGCTTCGGACTAGCGGGAGGAGATACGCAGTATTTT. It translates to CASSFGLAGGDTQYF. This rearrangement joins TRBV5-8 to TRBJ2-3, with 14 bases identical to TRBD2. Trimming removed 2 bases from V and 5 bases from J; junction bases left unmatched: 1. The CDR3 contains 15 residues. CDR1 and CDR2 from the germline V gene are SGHTS and YDEGEE.

The chain is built from TRBV29-1 and TRBJ2-7, with D hard to call. The CDR3 has 12 amino acids. Per germline, CDR1 SQVTM and CDR2 ANQGSEA. V gave up 4 bases and J gave up 3 bases, with 10 bases separating them. The CDR3 region is CSVAGLRYEQYF. CDR3 DNA: TGCAGCGTTGCTGGCCTGCGCTACGAGCAGTACTTC.

The J gene is TRBJ1-2, the V gene TRBV30; TRBD1 aligns across 9 bases. The CDR3 has 14 residues. In germline, CDR1 is GTSNPN, CDR2 SVGIG (reference sequence). Trimming cost V 3 bases and J 1 base; bases outside gene matches: 3. The CDR3 is CAWSRDRVNYGYTF. Written as DNA, the CDR3 is TGTGCCTGGAGCCGGGACAGGGTTAACTATGGCTACACCTTC.

The chain recombines TRBV5-4 with TRBJ2-5, with 9 bases identical to TRBD2. Per the germline V gene, CDR1 is SGHNT and CDR2 is YYREEE (reference sequence). This CDR3 comprises 15 residues. V lost 2 bases, J lost 3 bases, and 5 bases stayed unmatched. CDR3 sequence (DNA): TGTGCCAGCAGCTTCAAGACTAGCGGCAAAGAGACCCAGTACTTC. Encoded protein: CASSFKTSGKETQYF. Based on the CDR3 plus reference TRBV5-4 and TRBJ2-5, the full variable domain is ETGVTQSPTHLIKTRGQQVTLRCSSQSGHNTVSWYQQALGQGPQFIFQYYREEENGRGNFPPRFSGLQFPNYSSELNVNALELDDSALYLCASSFKTSGKETQYFGPGTRLLVL.

This clone has only a few counts. The chain combines TRBV7-9 with TRBJ1-2; D possibly corresponds to TRBD1 (5 bases). This CDR3 comprises 16 residues. The ends were cut back, 3 bases at V and 6 bases at J, with 20 bases in the middle. Looked up from germline, CDR1 is SEHNR and CDR2 is FQNEAQ (reference sequence). The CDR3, as DNA: TGTGCCAGCAGCTTTTACTTGGGGCAGGTTTGGGATGGCTACACCTTC. Protein product: CASSFYLGQVWDGYTF.

The chain employs TRBV7-9 and TRBJ1-2; D remains unclear. This CDR3 is built from 12 residues. Per the germline V gene, CDR1 is SEHNR and CDR2 is FQNEAQ (reference sequence). The germline V and J ends were trimmed by 1 base and 2 bases, with 2 bases remaining between them. CDR3 DNA: TGTGCCAGCAGCTTAGGGAACTATGGCTACACCTTC. Amino acids: CASSLGNYGYTF.

The V gene is TRBV5-1, the J gene TRBJ2-7, with D possibly matching TRBD1 (6 bases). Deletions cut 5 bases from V and 1 base from J, with 34 bases between. The V gene's germline CDR1 is SGHRS and CDR2 YFSETQ. CDR3 length: 21 amino acids. The CDR3 is CASSWYRPGTSRRNGSYEQYF. The CDR3 region has the DNA TGCGCCAGCAGTTGGTACAGACCCGGGACAAGCCGTAGGAACGGTTCCTACGAGCAGTACTTC.

For the CDR3, the DNA is TGTGCCTGGAGTCACTCACACTCCTACGAGCAGTACTTC. It is translated as CAWSHSHSYEQYF. The rearrangement uses TRBV30 and TRBJ2-7; D gene unclear. The CDR3 contains 13 residues. Germline loops: CDR1 GTSNPN, CDR2 SVGIG (reference sequence). V was cut by 2 bases and J by 0 bases, with 8 bases left in between.

The V call is TRBV6-5, the J call TRBJ2-7; TRBD1 matches at 9 bases. The V gene end was trimmed by 0 bases and the J gene end by 5 bases; junction bases not matched to a gene: 2. CDR3 length: 14 residues. In germline, CDR1 is MNHEY, CDR2 SVGAGI. The CDR3 here is CASSYSRTGDEQYF. As DNA, the CDR3 is TGTGCCAGCAGTTACTCGAGGACAGGGGACGAGCAGTACTTC.

V and J are TRBV9 and TRBJ2-3; tentatively, D is TRBD2 (7 bases). CDR1 and CDR2 (germline): SGDLS, YYNGEE. V lost 0 bases to trimming and J lost 5 bases, with 16 bases between them. This CDR3 region has 16 residues. Here the CDR3 DNA reads TGTGCCAGCAGCGTAGTTGCGGGGGCCTTGGTAGATACGCAGTATTTT. This translates into CASSVVAGALVDTQYF.

The chain couples TRBV28 to TRBJ2-5, with 9 bases identical to TRBD1. The CDR3 contains 14 residues. Germline V gives CDR1 MDHEN, CDR2 SYDVKM. V lost 5 bases to trimming and J lost 3 bases; unmatched junction nucleotides: 4. The chain's CDR3 is CASSARTGEETQYF. CDR3 sequence (DNA): TGTGCCAGCAGTGCCCGGACAGGGGAAGAGACCCAGTACTTC.

J is TRBJ2-7 and V is TRBV9; D perhaps matches TRBD2 (5 bases). The CDR3 loop spans 13 amino acids. Trimming left V 4 bases short and J 4 bases short, with 12 bases between. Germline V gene data show CDR1 as SGDLS and CDR2 as YYNGEE. In nucleotides, the CDR3 is TGTGCCAGCAGCTCCACCCCGGGATACGAGCAGTACTTC. This translates into CASSSTPGYEQYF.

J is TRBJ2-7 and V is TRBV7-2, with TRBD2 matching 15 bases. Germline CDR1 and CDR2: SGHTA and FQGNSA. V shed 1 base and J 3 bases; nucleotides not matched to a gene: 4. This CDR3 has 17 residues. CDR3 region: CASSLGTSGRALYEQYF. The CDR3 bases are TGTGCCAGCAGCTTAGGGACTAGCGGGAGGGCCCTCTACGAGCAGTACTTC. Full variable domain (outside the CDR3, taken from reference TRBV7-2 and TRBJ2-7): GAGVSQSPSNKVTEKGKDVELRCDPISGHTALYWYRQSLGQGLEFLIYFQGNSAPDKSGLPSDRFSAERTGGSVSTLTIQRTQQEDSAVYLCASSLGTSGRALYEQYFGPGTRLTVT.

This chain joins TRBV9 and TRBJ1-2; 8 nucleotides match TRBD1. This CDR3 region has 13 residues. Germline V gives CDR1 SGDLS, CDR2 YYNGEE. V lost 4 bases, J lost 8 bases, and 7 bases stayed unmatched. Here the CDR3 DNA reads TGTGCCAGCAGCCCACGGACAGGGTTAGGCTACACCTTC. The encoded protein is CASSPRTGLGYTF. The full variable domain, with the rest looked up from reference TRBV9 and TRBJ1-2, is DSGVTQTPKHLITATGQRVTLRCSPRSGDLSVYWYQQSLDQGLQFLIQYYNGEERAKGNILERFSAQQFPDLHSELNLSSLELGDSALYFCASSPRTGLGYTFGSGTRLTVV.

The chain has TRBV4-3 and TRBJ1-4; 7 bases agree with TRBD1. The CDR3 covers 15 residues. CDR1 and CDR2 (germline): LGHNA, YSLEER. J gave up 4 bases and V 1 base, and 3 bases lay outside the gene matches. The CDR3 DNA sequence: TGCGCCAGCAGCCAAGCCGGGACAGTTAATGAAAAACTGTTTTTT. Protein product: CASSQAGTVNEKLFF.

The J gene is TRBJ2-2, the V gene TRBV7-2; the D gene is possibly TRBD2 (6 bases). CDR3 length equals 17 residues. Between the trimmed V and J ends, which lost 3 bases and 5 bases, there was a span of 19 bases. CDR1 is SGHTA, CDR2 FQGNSA, per germline. CDR3 residues: CASSLGVRDPKTGELFF. The CDR3 DNA reads as TGTGCCAGCAGCTTGGGCGTGCGGGACCCCAAGACCGGGGAGCTGTTTTTT. Looking up the rest from reference TRBV7-2 and TRBJ2-2 gives the full variable domain: GAGVSQSPSNKVTEKGKDVELRCDPISGHTALYWYRQSLGQGLEFLIYFQGNSAPDKSGLPSDRFSAERTGGSVSTLTIQRTQQEDSAVYLCASSLGVRDPKTGELFFGEGSRLTVL.